These T cell receptor beta chains were read from a single sample in a study of T cells in Graves' hyperthyroidism and ophthalmopathy. TCRdb ran MiXCR on the multiplex PCR reads and lists one entry per CDR3 protein. The sample contains 600,000 to 850,000 distinct CDR3 sequences, around 20% of which appear only once. The specimen sequenced was blood. The origin of the receptors is a woman between 45 and 60 years old with Graves' hyperthyroidism that later progressed to Graves' ophthalmopathy. Each CDR3 is given with its conserved first and last residue. The D gene is left open where the match is weak. Some rows mark clone size as missing; the rest say once, few, many or name a class of expanded clone.

length,D,J,size,V,CDR3,DNA
15,-,TRBJ1-1,many,TRBV11-2,CASSLGWTVNTEAFF,TGTGCCAGCAGCTTAGGCTGGACAGTGAACACTGAAGCTTTCTTT
18,TRBD1,TRBJ2-2,-,TRBV7-8,CASSFGRAGTGRTGELFF,TGTGCCAGCAGCTTTGGAAGAGCCGGGACAGGGCGAACCGGGGAGCTGTTTTTT
14,-,TRBJ1-1,few,TRBV7-9,CASSFSQGGTEAFF,TGTGCCAGCAGCTTTAGTCAGGGAGGCACTGAAGCTTTCTTT
19,TRBD2,TRBJ2-3,few,TRBV11-2,CASSLLVTSGGAFTDTQYF,TGTGCCAGCAGCCTCTTAGTGACTAGCGGGGGGGCTTTCACAGATACGCAGTATTTT
15,TRBD2,TRBJ2-1,many,TRBV7-2,CASSAIAGVRNEQFF,TGTGCCAGCAGCGCCATTGCGGGGGTTCGGAATGAGCAGTTCTTC
15,TRBD1,TRBJ1-1,many,TRBV3-1,CASTGQGARDTEAFF,TGTGCCAGTACAGGACAGGGGGCGCGGGACACTGAAGCTTTCTTT
16,-,TRBJ1-4,few,TRBV7-2,CASSSLGGISNEKLFF,TGTGCCAGCAGCTCCCTGGGGGGAATATCAAATGAAAAACTGTTTTTT
17,TRBD1,TRBJ2-2,many,TRBV5-1,CASSLVVWDRGTGELFF,TGCGCCAGCAGCTTGGTCGTTTGGGACAGGGGAACCGGGGAGCTGTTTTTT
14,-,TRBJ1-2,-,TRBV11-2,CASSLARDRYGYTF,TGTGCCAGCAGCTTAGCTCGGGATCGCTATGGCTACACCTTC
13,TRBD1,TRBJ1-4,-,TRBV2,CASFQGEDEKLFF,TGTGCCAGCTTCCAGGGGGAAGATGAAAAACTGTTTTTT
15,-,TRBJ1-5,-,TRBV6-1,CASNKDRYSNQPQHF,TGTGCCAGCAATAAAGACAGATATAGCAATCAGCCCCAGCATTTT
15,-,TRBJ2-7,few,TRBV4-1,CASSQDTAASYEQYF,TGCGCCAGCAGCCAAGATACCGCGGCCTCCTACGAGCAGTACTTC
15,-,TRBJ2-7,-,TRBV6-1,CASSKTGPAVYEQYF,TGTGCCAGCAGTAAGACTGGGCCGGCGGTCTACGAGCAGTACTTC
17,-,TRBJ1-6,-,TRBV18,CASSLLENRDSSSPLHF,TGTGCCAGCTCACTACTAGAAAACAGGGATTCGAGTTCACCCCTCCACTTT
18,TRBD2,TRBJ2-1,many,TRBV3-1,CASSQVGVAGVSYNEQFF,TGTGCCAGCAGCCAAGTAGGAGTAGCGGGTGTCTCCTACAATGAGCAGTTCTTC
16,-,TRBJ2-2,few,TRBV19,CASSPTRWTNTGELFF,TGTGCCAGTAGTCCTACCCGATGGACCAACACCGGGGAGCTGTTTTTT
15,TRBD1,TRBJ1-4,-,TRBV19,CASSISGQPNEKLFF,TGTGCCAGTAGTATATCGGGACAGCCAAATGAAAAACTGTTTTTT
13,-,TRBJ1-2,-,TRBV20-1,CSVRSGGNYGYTF,TGCAGTGTCCGGTCCGGGGGGAACTATGGCTACACCTTC
14,-,TRBJ1-4,many,TRBV12-3/TRBV12-4,CASAWDTTNEKLFF,TGTGCCAGCGCCTGGGACACCACTAATGAAAAACTGTTTTTT
17,TRBD2,TRBJ2-1,many,TRBV11-3,CASSSRGLAGGMNEQFF,TGTGCCAGCAGCTCTAGGGGACTAGCGGGGGGTATGAATGAGCAGTTCTTC
15,TRBD2,TRBJ2-5,many,TRBV20-1,CSATSGTSGRETQYF,TGCAGTGCTACGAGCGGGACTAGCGGAAGAGAGACCCAGTACTTC
12,-,TRBJ1-5,-,TRBV24-1,CATSASGVSQHF,TGTGCCACCAGTGCTTCAGGGGTCTCCCAGCATTTT
14,-,TRBJ1-1,few,TRBV4-1,CASSQQPANTEAFF,TGCGCCAGCAGCCAGCAACCAGCGAACACTGAAGCTTTCTTT
16,TRBD1,TRBJ2-7,-,TRBV19,CASSKAIGTGAYEQYF,TGTGCCAGTAGCAAAGCGATCGGGACAGGAGCCTACGAGCAGTACTTC
14,TRBD1,TRBJ1-2,-,TRBV27,CASSFDREGYGYTF,TGTGCCAGCAGTTTCGACAGGGAGGGCTATGGCTACACCTTC
16,TRBD1,TRBJ1-2,-,TRBV6-1,CASSLSGTGARHGYTF,TGTGCCAGCAGTTTATCCGGGACAGGGGCGCGGCATGGCTACACCTTC
12,-,TRBJ2-7,many,TRBV20-1,CSATGGGYEQYF,TGCAGTGCTACTGGGGGTGGCTACGAGCAGTACTTC
19,TRBD2,TRBJ2-2,-,TRBV7-9,CASSAALLAGGRHTGELFF,TGTGCCAGCAGCGCCGCCCTACTAGCGGGGGGGCGTCACACCGGGGAGCTGTTTTTT
17,-,TRBJ2-2,many,TRBV28,CASSFILGGAATGELFF,TGTGCCAGCAGTTTTATCCTCGGGGGCGCCGCCACCGGGGAGCTGTTTTTT
21,TRBD2,TRBJ2-3,few,TRBV6-2/TRBV6-3,CASSYSQRILGLAGDTDTQYF,TGTGCCAGCAGTTACTCTCAAAGAATTCTTGGACTAGCGGGGGACACAGATACGCAGTATTTT
12,TRBD1,TRBJ1-1,many,TRBV20-1,CSAPRGDTEAFF,TGCAGTGCTCCCAGGGGGGACACTGAAGCTTTCTTT
13,-,TRBJ1-2,few,TRBV5-1,CASSDLQGYGYTF,TGCGCCAGCAGCGATCTCCAGGGTTATGGCTACACCTTC
15,TRBD1,TRBJ1-5,many,TRBV2,CASSEIGQGDQPQHF,TGTGCCAGCAGTGAGATCGGACAGGGGGATCAGCCCCAGCATTTT
16,TRBD1,TRBJ2-5,-,TRBV12-5,CASGLAGTGKVETQYF,TGTGCTAGTGGTCTCGCCGGGACAGGGAAGGTGGAGACCCAGTACTTC
18,-,TRBJ1-2,many,TRBV3-1,CASSQDLVLAGSTNGYTF,TGTGCCAGCAGCCAAGATTTGGTATTAGCCGGGTCTACGAATGGCTACACCTTC
16,-,TRBJ2-7,-,TRBV12-3/TRBV12-4,CASSLGQGTSTNEQYF,TGTGCCAGCAGTTTAGGGCAGGGGACATCGACTAACGAGCAGTACTTC
17,TRBD2,TRBJ2-1,-,TRBV6-2/TRBV6-3,CASSEMGLAGGYNEQFF,TGTGCCAGCAGTGAGATGGGACTAGCGGGGGGTTACAATGAGCAGTTCTTC
15,-,TRBJ1-1,many,TRBV11-2,CASSPTHEGNTEAFF,TGTGCCAGCAGCCCAACCCATGAGGGGAACACTGAAGCTTTCTTT
16,-,TRBJ1-1,-,TRBV19,CASKNSGTIMNTEAFF,TGTGCCAGTAAAAACTCAGGGACGATAATGAACACTGAAGCTTTCTTT
12,-,TRBJ1-5,many,TRBV3-1,CASSTVNQPQHF,TGTGCCAGCTCCACCGTCAATCAGCCCCAGCATTTT
13,-,TRBJ2-3,many,TRBV18,CASSPGGVDTQYF,TGTGCCAGCTCACCAGGGGGCGTAGATACGCAGTATTTT
16,TRBD1,TRBJ2-1,-,TRBV25-1,CASRPAVGTGAFGQFF,TGTGCCAGCAGGCCCGCAGTGGGGACAGGGGCGTTCGGGCAGTTCTTC